The clone carrying this TCR beta chain was counted between two and nine times. The sample carries other DNA sequences with the same CDR3. This sample was taken from a study of cytomegalovirus exposure and HLA in healthy donors. Study in general: An earlier analysis identified 120 million or so unique TCR beta sequences in about 200 million T cells.

With 60 Vbeta and 13 Jbeta primers, the PCR was carried out. This table comes from immunoSEQ multiplex PCR, and its TCRdb copy is limited to in-frame clones, with some not included. Of 150,000 to 200,000 clones listed, less than 80% are singletons. CDR1 and CDR2 (germline): SEHNR, FQNEAQ (reference sequence). This CDR3 comprises 13 residues. Deletions cut 5 bases from V and 7 bases from J, with 12 bases between. The chain uses TRBV7-9 and TRBJ1-5, with a weak D call TRBD1 (5 bases). Material for sequencing was PBMCs. This TCR was recovered from a man aged 35 to 55 in good health and CMV-seronegative. The CDR3 protein is CASSPGGDQPQHF. The CDR3 coding sequence is TGTGCCAGCAGCCCCGGGGGGGACCAGCCCCAGCATTTT.